The 9 T cell receptor beta chains given below trace back to one sample, sequenced in a study of a mutant IDH1 vaccine in newly diagnosed glioma. Method: immunoSEQ multiplex PCR; TCRdb's copy keeps in-frame clones and lacks some. The sample consists of tens of thousands of clones, about two thirds of them appearing once. The time point was: week 47, end of study. Every vaccination contained 300 ug of the mutant IDH1 20-mer peptide and was paired with topical imiquimod. These receptors have no known antigen. The sequencing used peripheral blood mononuclear cells (PBMCs), collected from a glioma patient whose treatment included an IDH1 peptide vaccine. The receptor set was obtained from a man between 35 and 55 years old with glioma. Some clones in this sample may be carry-over from other donors' samples.

The chain links TRBV7-9 to TRBJ2-2, with D perhaps assigned TRBD1 or TRBD2 (6 bases each). The CDR3 runs to 15 residues. Germline assignment: CDR1 SEHNR and CDR2 FQNEAQ (reference sequence). The V end was cut by 5 bases, the J end by 3 bases, with 13 bases between. CDR3 protein: CASSRGPGDTGELFF. In DNA, the CDR3 is TGTGCCAGCAGCCGGGGGCCAGGAGACACCGGGGAGCTGTTTTTT.

In its sample, this clone was seen a few times. The V gene is TRBV7-9, the J gene TRBJ1-2; D may be TRBD1 (6 bases). Germline values: CDR1 SEHNR, CDR2 FQNEAQ (reference sequence). There are 15 residues in the CDR3. V shed 2 bases and J shed 3 bases, with 13 bases lying between them. CDR3: CASSLSGGNYYGYTF. CDR3 in DNA: TGTGCCAGCAGCTTATCTGGGGGCAACTACTATGGCTACACCTTC.

This chain links TRBV5-1 with TRBJ1-2, with TRBD1 as a possible D gene (6 bases). Between the trimmed V and J ends, which lost 4 bases and 5 bases, there was a span of 12 bases. CDR3 length equals 13 residues. Germline V gene data show CDR1 as SGHRS and CDR2 as YFSETQ. Written as DNA, the CDR3 is TGCGCCAGCAGCACGATTACAGGGTATGGCTACACCTTC. The encoded protein is CASSTITGYGYTF.

This clone was counted only a few times. The chain links TRBV9 to TRBJ1-6, with D perhaps TRBD1 (6 bases). The germline gives CDR1 SGDLS, CDR2 YYNGEE. V lost 5 bases, J lost 5 bases, and 17 bases lay in between. This CDR3 contains 16 residues. The CDR3 loop is CASSAPPGADNSPLHF. Here the CDR3 DNA reads TGTGCCAGCAGTGCCCCTCCAGGGGCGGATAATTCACCCCTCCACTTT. Full variable domain (remainder filled in from reference TRBV9 and TRBJ1-6): DSGVTQTPKHLITATGQRVTLRCSPRSGDLSVYWYQQSLDQGLQFLIQYYNGEERAKGNILERFSAQQFPDLHSELNLSSLELGDSALYFCASSAPPGADNSPLHFGNGTRLTVT.

The chain employs TRBV4-1 and TRBJ1-3; no clear D gene. Germline V CDR1 and CDR2: MGHRA, YSYEKL. The CDR3 is made up of 15 amino acids. Deletions cut 3 bases from V and 0 bases from J, with 9 bases between. CDR3 nucleotides: TGCGCCAGCAGCCAGATTGGAGACTCTGGAAACACCATATATTTT. This translates into CASSQIGDSGNTIYF.

The J gene is TRBJ1-1, the V gene TRBV4-1; D possibly corresponds to TRBD1 (5 bases). Trimming stripped 3 bases from V and 5 bases from J, with 16 bases between. CDR1 is MGHRA, CDR2 YSYEKL, per germline. The CDR3 loop spans 15 amino acids. The DNA of the CDR3 is TGCGCCAGCAGCCAGGCCGCAGGGTTAGGGACTGAAGCTTTCTTT. Protein: CASSQAAGLGTEAFF.

The V call is TRBV5-1, the J call TRBJ2-7; D perhaps matches TRBD1 (6 bases). Trimming pared 0 bases from V and 7 bases from J, leaving 14 bases between. The CDR3 runs 14 residues. The germline V gene has CDR1 SGHRS and CDR2 YFSETQ. This CDR3 is CASSLDRAALEQYF. CDR3 nucleotides: TGCGCCAGCAGCTTGGACAGGGCAGCTTTGGAGCAGTACTTC.

The J gene is TRBJ1-3, the V gene TRBV27, with TRBD1 matching 8 bases. The V gene end was trimmed by 5 bases and the J gene end by 4 bases; junction bases not matched to a gene: 4. Germline CDR1 reads MNHEY; CDR2 reads SMNVEV (reference sequence). CDR3 length: 14 residues. The CDR3 nucleotides are TGTGCCAGCAGTCCCCGGACAGGGGGAAACACCATATATTTT. Residues: CASSPRTGGNTIYF.

V and J are TRBV6-6 and TRBJ2-2; a possible D gene is TRBD2 (6 bases). The CDR3 extends over 16 amino acids. V lost 6 bases and J lost 3, with 17 bases in between. CDR1 is MNHNY and CDR2 is SVGAGI in the germline V gene (reference sequence). The CDR3 nucleotides read TGTGCCAGCAGCCGCCGACAAGGAGGGGACACCGGGGAGCTGTTTTTT. This gives the protein CASSRRQGGDTGELFF.